This record looks at one T cell receptor beta chain sequence and its context. CDR1 is MNHNS and CDR2 is SASEGT in the germline V gene. The CDR3 is 15 residues long. V lost 2 bases to trimming and J lost 6 bases, with 17 bases between them. Per the original data handling: Amplification of reference gene primers provided the estimated nucleated cell counts. The method was immunoSEQ multiplex PCR; TCRdb's version includes in-frame clones alone and lacks a portion of them. Clone size and V and J calls were adopted from that table, with D and trimming inferred from the DNA. The sample lists over 200,000 clones, roughly 82% occurring once. This sample is drawn from a study of blood T cell repertoires in COVID-19. Study background: PBMCs, B-cell-depleted T cells, or T cells provided the cDNA or gDNA that made up the material.

Sequenced input: peripheral blood. The TCR was taken from a man between 40 and 49 years old who had recovered from COVID-19. V usage is TRBV6-1 and J usage is TRBJ2-7, with D tentatively TRBD2 (7 bases). CDR3 DNA sequence: TGTGCCAGCAGTGAATACGGGGGGCCAACCCCCGAGCAGTACTTC. Protein: CASSEYGGPTPEQYF.